The 16 T cell receptor beta chains below come from one sample, sequenced in a study of shared clonotypes between healthy human individuals. Assay: immunoSEQ multiplex PCR; the TCRdb copy retains only in-frame clones and omits some. The profile shows roughly 1,000,000 clones, around 82% of them singletons. The sample was memory CD4+ T cells from PBMCs. Subset given: CD45RA-negative fraction. The receptors were sampled from a man aged 18 to 29 in good health. Some clones in this sample may be carry-over from other donors' samples.

V usage is TRBV6-6 and J usage is TRBJ1-2; no clear D gene. Germline V gene sequence: CDR1 MNHNY, CDR2 SVGAGI (reference sequence). The CDR3 has 11 amino acids. Trimming cost V 6 bases and J 6 bases, with 8 bases left between them. The CDR3: CASRNSDGYTF. CDR3 coding DNA: TGTGCCAGCAGGAACAGTGATGGCTACACCTTC.

About this clone: This is likely an artifact of a read error, given a far larger clone one base away. Different DNA sequences within this sample yield the same CDR3. The chain links TRBV28 to TRBJ1-5; a possible D gene is TRBD1 (5 bases). Germline lookup yields CDR1 MDHEN and CDR2 SYDVKM. The CDR3 totals 15 residues. CDR3 nucleotide sequence: TGTGCCAGCAGTTTAGGCGGCGTGGGGGATCAGCCCCAGCACTTT. As protein: CASSLGGVGDQPQHF.

The chain employs TRBV7-3 and TRBJ2-6; 10 bases match TRBD2. The germline V gene has CDR1 SGHTA and CDR2 FQGTGA. This CDR3 is 19 amino acids long. The V and J ends lost 5 bases and 5 bases, in that order; junction bases with no gene match: 15. Here the CDR3 reads CASSPGLAEGALWANVLTF. The CDR3 nucleotides read TGTGCCAGCAGCCCAGGACTAGCGGAGGGGGCTCTATGGGCCAACGTCCTGACTTTC.

Regarding this clone: No DNA is shown, since the ends of the CDR3 on it are uncertain; the CDR3 is the one TCRdb lists. CDR3 loop: CASRGWGQGAPYF. The chain joins TRBV28 to TRBJ2-7; the table names TRBD1, a call not compared with the DNA. CDR1 is MDHEN, CDR2 SYDVKM, per germline. Both ends counted, the CDR3 spans 13 residues.

The chain carries TRBV11-2 and TRBJ2-1, with TRBD1 matching over 8 bases. CDR1 and CDR2 (germline): SGHAT, FQNNGV. The CDR3 covers 17 residues. V was clipped by 4 bases and J by 4 bases; unmatched bases: 12. The DNA of the CDR3 is TGTGCCAGCAGCTCTAAGCCGGGACAGGTACTTTACAATGAGCAGTTCTTC. Residues: CASSSKPGQVLYNEQFF.

This chain uses TRBV9 with TRBJ1-1; TRBD1 aligns across 10 bases. Germline V CDR1 and CDR2: SGDLS, YYNGEE. The CDR3 totals 16 residues. The junction had 10 bases not matched to a gene; V was cut back by 7 bases and J by 1 base. Here the CDR3 reads CASARGDRGANTEAFF. DNA for the CDR3: TGTGCCAGCGCCCGAGGGGACAGGGGTGCGAACACTGAAGCTTTCTTT.

This clone was seen a few times. The J gene is TRBJ2-1, the V gene TRBV19, with 10 bases matching TRBD2. Germline V gene data show CDR1 as LNHDA and CDR2 as SQIVND (reference sequence). This CDR3 spans 14 amino acids. The V gene end was trimmed by 0 bases and the J gene end by 15 bases; junction bases not matched to a gene: 8. The CDR3 sequence is CASSIEEAGGFMFF. As DNA, the CDR3 is TGTGCCAGTAGTATAGAGGAAGCGGGAGGGTTTATGTTCTTC.

The chain has TRBV7-2 and TRBJ2-4; D gene ambiguous. CDR3 length: 14 amino acids. Trimming removed 4 bases at V and 4 bases at J, with 11 bases between. The germline CDR1 and CDR2 sequences are SGHTA and FQGNSA. The CDR3 reads CASSSAFLKNIQYF. CDR3 DNA sequence: TGTGCCAGCAGCTCCGCCTTTCTAAAAAACATTCAGTACTTC.

The chain carries TRBV7-3 and TRBJ2-1; 7 bases agree with TRBD2. The CDR3 covers 15 residues. The germline V gene encodes CDR1 SGHTA and CDR2 FQGTGA. Unmatched junction bases numbered 8, after V lost 0 bases and J lost 9 bases. In DNA form, the CDR3 reads TGTGCCAGCAGCTTAACGGCGGGAGAGGCTGTTGAGCAGTTCTTC. Translating it yields CASSLTAGEAVEQFF.

The chain employs TRBV29-1 and TRBJ2-7; D possibly matches TRBD1 or TRBD2 (5 bases each). The V end was cut by 7 bases, the J end by 3 bases, with 16 bases between. CDR3 length: 13 residues. CDR1 and CDR2 from the germline V gene are SQVTM and ANQGSEA. The CDR3 DNA reads TGCAGCGCCCAGGGTCTTGGGGGCTACGAGCAGTACTTC. Residues: CSAQGLGGYEQYF.

The chain employs TRBV27 and TRBJ1-2; TRBD1 is a possible D gene (6 bases). CDR1 is MNHEY, CDR2 SMNVEV, per germline (reference sequence). The CDR3 contains 14 residues. V lost 3 bases to trimming and J lost 5 bases, with 13 bases between them. The CDR3 region is CASSFNRVGYGYTF. The CDR3 DNA reads as TGTGCCAGCAGTTTCAACAGGGTAGGGTATGGCTACACCTTC.

With regard to this clone: Other DNA variants within this sample encode the same CDR3. V gene TRBV7-2 combines with J gene TRBJ2-6; 8 bases map to TRBD1. V shed 2 bases, J shed 4 bases, and the junction held 10 bases outside the gene matches. The germline CDR1 and CDR2 sequences are SGHTA and FQGNSA. The CDR3 length is 18 residues. In DNA form, the CDR3 reads TGTGCCAGCAGCTTAAAAGGGACAGGCAACTCGGGGGCCAACGTCCTGACTTTC. Translated, it gives CASSLKGTGNSGANVLTF.

The rearrangement links TRBV7-2 to TRBJ2-5; D possibly corresponds to TRBD2 (5 bases). V was trimmed by 1 base and J by 4 bases, leaving 10 bases between them. The CDR3 has 14 amino acids. From germline, CDR1 is SGHTA and CDR2 FQGNSA. The CDR3 spells CASSLEGVPETQYF. The CDR3 region has the DNA TGTGCCAGCAGCTTAGAGGGAGTACCAGAGACCCAGTACTTC.

The chain couples TRBV12-5 to TRBJ2-1; D is perhaps TRBD1 or TRBD2 (5 bases each). V was shortened by 5 bases and J by 0 bases, with 11 bases between the two germline ends. The CDR3 spans 15 residues. Germline loops: CDR1 LGHNT, CDR2 FRNRAP. The DNA for the CDR3 is TGTGCTAGTGGTCGGGACGGAAACTCCTACAATGAGCAGTTCTTC. This encodes CASGRDGNSYNEQFF.

The chain joins TRBV18 to TRBJ2-1; D ambiguous. The V gene's germline CDR1 is KGHSH and CDR2 LQKENI. The CDR3 has 15 amino acids. V lost 2 bases, J lost 3 bases, and 11 bases lay in between. CDR3 region: CASSPSAVSYNEQFF. The CDR3 DNA is TGTGCCAGCTCACCATCGGCAGTGAGCTACAATGAGCAGTTCTTC.

This chain uses TRBV30 with TRBJ1-1, with D possibly matching TRBD1 (5 bases). The V end lost 0 bases, the J end lost 0 bases, and 17 bases lay between the germline ends. Germline V CDR1 and CDR2: GTSNPN, SVGIG (reference sequence). The CDR3 runs to 17 residues. CDR3 bases: TGTGCCTGGAGTGTAGCCAGGACAAACATAATGAACACTGAAGCTTTCTTT. This gives the protein CAWSVARTNIMNTEAFF.